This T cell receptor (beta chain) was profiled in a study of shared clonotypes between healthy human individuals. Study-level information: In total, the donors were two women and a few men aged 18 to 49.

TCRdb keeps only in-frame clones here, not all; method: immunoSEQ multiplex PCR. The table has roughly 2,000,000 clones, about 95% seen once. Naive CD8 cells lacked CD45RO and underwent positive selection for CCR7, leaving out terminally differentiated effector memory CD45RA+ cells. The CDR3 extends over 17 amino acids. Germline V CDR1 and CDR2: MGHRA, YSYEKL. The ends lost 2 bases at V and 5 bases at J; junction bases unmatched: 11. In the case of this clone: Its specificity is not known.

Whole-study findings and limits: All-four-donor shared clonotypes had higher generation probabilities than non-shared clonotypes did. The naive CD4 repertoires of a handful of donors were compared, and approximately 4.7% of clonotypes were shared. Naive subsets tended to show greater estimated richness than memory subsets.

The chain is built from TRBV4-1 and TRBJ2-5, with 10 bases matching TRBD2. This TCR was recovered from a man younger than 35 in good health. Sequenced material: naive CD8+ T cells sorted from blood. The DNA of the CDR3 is TGCGCCAGCAGCCAATCCGAGCGGGGGGGACTTAGGGAGACCCAGTACTTC. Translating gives CASSQSERGGLRETQYF.